These 27 T cell receptor beta chains came from one sample sequenced in a study of blood T cell repertoires in COVID-19 (dated by TCRdb to about 2020). The method was the immunoSEQ multiplex PCR assay. TCRdb's version of the immuneACCESS table is confined to in-frame rearrangements and falls short of the full clone set. An unresolved V gene accounts for under half of the shortfall where checked; the remainder is of unknown origin. The sample data list around 300,000 clones, and approximately 83% of these were observed just once. In total, the top ten clones hold approximately 10% of the sample. The specimen sequenced was peripheral blood. The receptor set was obtained from a woman in her 70s with acute or convalescent COVID-19.

The chain carries TRBV19 and TRBJ1-5, with 9 bases aligning to TRBD1. CDR1 is LNHDA, CDR2 SQIVND, per germline (reference sequence). This CDR3 has 17 amino acids. V shed 2 bases and J 3 bases; nucleotides not matched to a gene: 8. In DNA form, the CDR3 reads TGTGCCAGTAGTATACTCGGGACAGGGTTCCTCAATCAGCCCCAGCATTTT. Translated: CASSILGTGFLNQPQHF.

This clone was seen just once. The rearrangement uses TRBV4-1 and TRBJ2-1; a weak D match, TRBD2 (7 bases). Trimming cost V 1 base and J 7 bases, with 14 bases left between them. Germline CDR1 reads MGHRA; CDR2 reads YSYEKL. The CDR3 is 15 residues long. Here the CDR3 DNA reads TGCGCCAGCAGCCAAGCGGGGGGCCAAAAAAATGAGCAGTTCTTC. It yields the protein CASSQAGGQKNEQFF.

This chain joins TRBV5-1 and TRBJ2-4, with D perhaps TRBD1 (6 bases). Per the germline V gene, CDR1 is SGHRS and CDR2 is YFSETQ. Trimming took off 5 bases at V and 9 bases at J, with 18 bases between the two ends. This CDR3 spans 14 amino acids. The CDR3 is CASSSTQQGSIQYF. CDR3 in DNA: TGCGCCAGCAGTTCAACCCAACAGGGTAGCATTCAGTACTTC.

The chain joins TRBV6-5 to TRBJ2-7; the D is unclear. The V end lost 2 bases, the J end lost 2 bases, and 7 bases lay between the germline ends. The CDR3 spans 13 residues. Germline assignment: CDR1 MNHEY and CDR2 SVGAGI. The CDR3 DNA is TGTGCCAGCAGTTACAAAGAGGCCTACGAGCAGTACTTC. It is translated as CASSYKEAYEQYF.

This clone was seen only a few times. The V call is TRBV7-6, the J call TRBJ2-5; the D is unclear. V was shortened by 2 bases and J by 0 bases, with 7 bases between the two germline ends. CDR1 is SGHVS, CDR2 FNYEAQ, per germline. The CDR3 is made up of 14 amino acids. DNA for the CDR3: TGTGCCAGCAGCTTAATACAGAACCAAGAGACCCAGTACTTC. It is translated as CASSLIQNQETQYF.

The CDR3 reads CASSVDTHTGELFF. In DNA, the CDR3 is TGTGCCAGTAGTGTCGACACCCACACCGGGGAGCTGTTTTTT. V and J are TRBV19 and TRBJ2-2, with D hard to call. Germline CDR1 is LNHDA and CDR2 is SQIVND (reference sequence). This CDR3 has 14 residues. Trimming removed 5 bases at V and 3 bases at J, with 10 bases between.

The chain has TRBV11-2 and TRBJ2-1, with D possibly matching TRBD2 (7 bases). The germline gives CDR1 SGHAT, CDR2 FQNNGV. Trimming stripped 5 bases from V and 9 bases from J, with 14 bases between. CDR3 length: 13 residues. In nucleotides, the CDR3 is TGTGCCAGCAGCCCATGGGGGGGGGCTGAGCAGTTCTTC. Its translation: CASSPWGGAEQFF.

The chain uses TRBV5-1 and TRBJ1-2; tentative D call: TRBD1 (6 bases). Germline V CDR1 and CDR2: SGHRS, YFSETQ. V lost 4 bases to trimming and J lost 9 bases, with 19 bases between them. This CDR3 spans 14 amino acids. The CDR3 coding sequence is TGCGCCAGCAGCCTGAGCGGGGGCTCCTCACGCTACACCTTC. Translated, it gives CASSLSGGSSRYTF.

The rearrangement links TRBV7-2 to TRBJ2-7; no definite D call. CDR3 length: 14 amino acids. Deletions cut 2 bases from V and 3 bases from J, with 11 bases between. From germline, CDR1 is SGHTA and CDR2 FQGNSA. CDR3 residues: CASSLYGGGYEQYF. The CDR3 coding sequence is TGTGCCAGCAGCTTATACGGCGGCGGCTACGAGCAGTACTTC.

The rearrangement uses TRBV7-9 and TRBJ1-2; TRBD1 is a possible D gene (5 bases). The CDR3 runs to 13 residues. Trimming cost V 6 bases and J 6 bases, with 14 bases left between them. The V gene's germline CDR1 is SEHNR and CDR2 FQNEAQ (reference sequence). The CDR3 region has the DNA TGTGCCAGCAGACCAGCGGGGGGTCATGGCTACACCTTC. As protein: CASRPAGGHGYTF.

V usage is TRBV7-9 and J usage is TRBJ1-5; 7 nucleotides line up with TRBD1. V trimming: 5 bases; J trimming: 2 bases; junction bases outside the gene matches: 3. Germline assignment: CDR1 SEHNR and CDR2 FQNEAQ (reference sequence). CDR3 length equals 14 residues. CDR3 loop: CASSRDSRNQPQHF. The CDR3 region has the DNA TGTGCCAGCAGCCGGGACAGTCGCAATCAGCCCCAGCATTTT. Filled out from reference TRBV7-9 and TRBJ1-5, the complete variable domain reads DTGVSQNPRHKITKRGQNVTFRCDPISEHNRLYWYRQTLGQGPEFLTYFQNEAQLEKSRLLSDRFSAERPKGSFSTLEIQRTEQGDSAMYLCASSRDSRNQPQHFGDGTRLSIL.

The chain couples TRBV5-1 to TRBJ1-5; tentative D call: TRBD1 (6 bases). From germline, CDR1 is SGHRS and CDR2 YFSETQ. V was cut by 0 bases and J by 1 base, with 8 bases left in between. The CDR3 runs 15 residues. In nucleotides, the CDR3 is TGCGCCAGCAGCTTGGGCAGGGGCAGCAATCAGCCCCAGCATTTT. This gives the protein CASSLGRGSNQPQHF.

The chain carries TRBV2 and TRBJ1-6; 12 positions match TRBD1. The CDR3 runs 17 residues. Germline lookup yields CDR1 SNHLY and CDR2 FYNNEI. The V and J ends lost 8 bases and 7 bases, in that order; junction bases with no gene match: 12. The CDR3: CASGNRDRGRENSPLHF. DNA for the CDR3: TGTGCCAGCGGAAACCGGGACAGGGGGCGCGAGAATTCACCCCTCCACTTT.

DNA for the CDR3: TGCAGCGGGGACAGAGTGGGCTATGGCTACACCTTC. This codes for CSGDRVGYGYTF. The chain couples TRBV29-1 to TRBJ1-2; 7 bases are a match to TRBD1. This CDR3 contains 12 residues. Germline loops: CDR1 SQVTM, CDR2 ANQGSEA. V lost 7 bases, J lost 4 bases, and 6 bases stayed unmatched.

The chain carries TRBV5-5 and TRBJ1-2; D gene uncertain. Germline CDR1 reads SGHKS; CDR2 reads YYEKEE (reference sequence). The CDR3 contains 15 residues. The V gene lost 4 bases and the J gene lost 7 bases, with 20 bases spanning the gap. CDR3 amino acids: CASSPEGNWAGGYTF. The CDR3 region has the DNA TGTGCCAGCAGCCCGGAGGGTAATTGGGCTGGTGGCTACACCTTC.

This clone appeared a single time. The V and J genes are TRBV3-1 (or the pseudogene TRBV3-2) and TRBJ1-1; possibly TRBD1 for D (6 bases). Per germline, CDR1 LGHDT and CDR2 YNNKEL (reference sequence). This CDR3 is built from 14 residues. Deletions cut 4 bases from V and 10 bases from J, with 19 bases between. In DNA, the CDR3 is TGTGCCAGCAGCCCCCTGGCGGGGGGCGCAGGAGCTTTCTTT. Translation: CASSPLAGGAGAFF.

The gene calls are TRBV6-1 and TRBJ2-7; 10 nucleotides align to TRBD2. The CDR3 is made up of 15 amino acids. CDR1 is MNHNS, CDR2 SASEGT, per germline. V shed 2 bases and J 1 base; nucleotides not matched to a gene: 2. In DNA, the CDR3 is TGTGCCAGCAGTGAATTAGCGGGGGGTTCCTACGAGCAGTACTTC. This translates into CASSELAGGSYEQYF.

This clone was seen more than once but under ten times. The V call is TRBV5-5, the J call TRBJ1-2, with 10 bases aligning to TRBD1. CDR3 length: 15 residues. Looked up from germline, CDR1 is SGHKS and CDR2 is YYEKEE (reference sequence). Germline trimming cut 4 bases from V and 0 bases from J; bases unmatched to any gene: 3. The CDR3 DNA is TGTGCCAGCAGCCAGGGACAGGGGCCTAACTATGGCTACACCTTC. Protein: CASSQGQGPNYGYTF.

This chain links TRBV29-1 with TRBJ2-2, with D possibly TRBD1 on 5 matching bases. CDR3 length: 14 amino acids. V lost 4 bases and J 1 base, leaving 10 bases between the germline ends. The germline V gene has CDR1 SQVTM and CDR2 ANQGSEA. The CDR3 DNA follows: TGCAGCGTTGTTGGCAGGGAGAACACCGGGGAGCTGTTTTTT. Residues: CSVVGRENTGELFF.

The J gene is TRBJ2-7, the V gene TRBV7-3; D is possibly TRBD1 (6 bases). Trimming took 0 bases from V and 10 from J, leaving 13 bases between them. Germline V CDR1 and CDR2: SGHTA, FQGTGA. The CDR3 loop spans 13 amino acids. The CDR3 DNA reads TGTGCCAGCAGCTTAACTAGGGGACACCATCAGTACTTC. Its translation: CASSLTRGHHQYF. Filled out from reference TRBV7-3 and TRBJ2-7, the complete variable domain reads GAGVSQTPSNKVTEKGKYVELRCDPISGHTALYWYRQSLGQGPEFLIYFQGTGAADDSGLPNDRFFAVRPEGSVSTLKIQRTERGDSAVYLCASSLTRGHHQYFGPGTRLTVT.

CDR3 residues: CASSTGGEETQYF. The CDR3 DNA reads TGTGCCAGCAGCACCGGGGGGGAAGAGACCCAGTACTTC. J is TRBJ2-5 and V is TRBV7-3; 8 nucleotides align to TRBD2. V was pared by 5 bases and J by 3 bases, with 2 bases of the junction left unmatched. CDR1 is SGHTA, CDR2 FQGTGA, per germline. The CDR3 is 13 residues long.

The rearrangement links TRBV24-1 to TRBJ1-2, with no clear D. The CDR3 contains 12 residues. The germline gives CDR1 KGHDR, CDR2 SFDVKD. The V end was cut by 3 bases, the J end by 7 bases, with 8 bases between. The CDR3 protein is CATSDPGAGYTF. CDR3 DNA sequence: TGTGCCACCAGTGATCCAGGTGCTGGCTACACCTTC.

Of note for this clone: This sample also contains other DNA sequences that code for the same CDR3. This rearrangement joins TRBV6-5 to TRBJ1-1; maybe TRBD1 (5 bases). Germline CDR1 MNHEY, CDR2 SVGAGI. Trimming cost V 3 bases and J 1 base, with 9 bases left between them. The CDR3 sequence is 14 residues long. DNA for the CDR3: TGTGCCAGCAGTTATTCCACAGGGAACACTGAAGCTTTCTTT. It yields the protein CASSYSTGNTEAFF.

The chain has TRBV9 and TRBJ1-2; tentatively, D is TRBD1 (5 bases). Germline V gene sequence: CDR1 SGDLS, CDR2 YYNGEE. The length of the CDR3 is 18 residues. V was shortened by 0 bases and J by 4 bases, with 22 bases between the two germline ends. The CDR3 spells CASSVEARARLWGYGYTF. CDR3 DNA: TGTGCCAGCAGCGTAGAGGCCAGGGCAAGACTCTGGGGCTATGGCTACACCTTC.

The chain combines TRBV6-5 with TRBJ2-2; TRBD2 might be the D (5 bases). The CDR3 spans 13 residues. Trimming shortened V by 11 bases and J by 1 base, and 11 bases separated the two germline ends. Germline CDR1 and CDR2: MNHEY and SVGAGI. CDR3: CASSAVNTGELFF. For the CDR3, the DNA is TGTGCCTCGTCAGCGGTGAACACCGGGGAGCTGTTTTTT.

The chain carries TRBV5-5 and TRBJ2-3; TRBD2 might be the D (6 bases). V lost 6 bases, J lost 6 bases, and 20 bases lay in between. Germline V gene data show CDR1 as SGHKS and CDR2 as YYEKEE (reference sequence). CDR3 length: 15 amino acids. CDR3 in DNA: TGTGCCAGCACCCCAATGGCGGGGACCGCTGATACGCAGTATTTT. Its translation is CASTPMAGTADTQYF.

V is TRBV7-6 and J is TRBJ2-7; tentative D call: TRBD1 (6 bases). Trimming took off 5 bases at V and 4 bases at J, with 21 bases between the two ends. The CDR3 length is 16 residues. The germline V gene has CDR1 SGHVS and CDR2 FNYEAQ. The DNA for the CDR3 is TGTGCCAGCAGCGGGGGCGGAGACAGTCAATCTTACGAGCAGTACTTC. Residues: CASSGGGDSQSYEQYF. Full variable domain (rest looked up from reference TRBV7-6 and TRBJ2-7): GAGVSQSPRYKVTKRGQDVALRCDPISGHVSLYWYRQALGQGPEFLTYFNYEAQQDKSGLPNDRFSAERPEGSISTLTIQRTEQRDSAMYRCASSGGGDSQSYEQYFGPGTRLTVT.